The 26 T cell receptor beta chains below were found in one sample sequenced in a study of long-term antiretroviral therapy in people with HIV. It was version v3.0 of the immunoSEQ assay that was run at survey level. The protocol was immunoSEQ multiplex PCR, while the TCRdb copy is restricted to in-frame clones and leaves out a portion. The sample lists about 20,000 clones; roughly 84% were seen once. The sample consisted of unsorted PBMCs, taken 2.4 years after starting antiretroviral therapy. The receptors stem from a man aged 35 to 55 with HIV.

This clone was seen once. V and J are TRBV10-2 and TRBJ2-1, with D unresolved. The CDR3 extends over 10 amino acids. V lost 10 bases and J lost 9, with 10 bases in between. Germline CDR1 reads WSHSY; CDR2 reads SAAADI. CDR3 loop: CATALGEQFF. CDR3 nucleotide sequence: TGCGCCACCGCCCTCGGTGAGCAGTTCTTC.

This clone has just one count. The rearrangement links TRBV5-6 to TRBJ1-1, with TRBD1 identical over 8 bases. The V segment lost 2 bases and the J segment 3 bases; nucleotides outside the gene matches: 9. Germline CDR1 SGHDT, CDR2 YYEEEE. The CDR3 is 16 amino acids. The CDR3 is CASSLTTGGRDTEAFF. For the CDR3, the DNA is TGTGCCAGCAGCTTAACAACAGGGGGTCGGGACACTGAAGCTTTCTTT.

The chain joins TRBV27 to TRBJ2-3, with TRBD2 matching 10 bases. Germline-derived CDR1 and CDR2 are MNHEY and SMNVEV (reference sequence). After removal of 2 bases from V and 6 bases from J, the junction contained 5 bases not matched to a gene. The CDR3 extends over 15 amino acids. In DNA form, the CDR3 reads TGTGCCAGCAGTTTAGCTAGCGGGGGTTGGGATACGCAGTATTTT. Translating it yields CASSLASGGWDTQYF.

This chain connects TRBV25-1 to TRBJ2-7; D might be TRBD1 (5 bases). V shed 3 bases and J shed 5 bases, with 26 bases lying between them. The CDR3 runs 18 residues. The germline gives CDR1 MGHDK, CDR2 SYGVNS. CDR3 loop: CASSEDNRHTFGNDEQYF. CDR3 nucleotides: TGTGCCAGCAGTGAGGATAACAGGCACACCTTTGGAAACGACGAGCAGTACTTC.

The chain's CDR3 is CAWSDKQGDVVNTEAFF. DNA of the CDR3: TGTGCCTGGAGTGACAAACAGGGGGATGTGGTGAACACTGAAGCTTTCTTT. The chain links TRBV30 to TRBJ1-1, with 8 bases matching TRBD1. Per germline, CDR1 GTSNPN and CDR2 SVGIG (reference sequence). The V segment lost 1 base and the J segment 0 bases; nucleotides outside the gene matches: 10. This CDR3 contains 17 residues.

CDR3 residues: CASSSGGGGREQFF. The CDR3 coding sequence is TGTGCCAGCAGTTCGGGAGGGGGCGGAAGGGAGCAGTTCTTC. The V gene is TRBV6-6, the J gene TRBJ2-1; TRBD2 might be the D (8 bases). The V gene's germline CDR1 is MNHNY and CDR2 SVGAGI (reference sequence). The V end was cut by 4 bases, the J end by 10 bases, with 17 bases between. The CDR3 covers 14 residues.

This sequence joins TRBV5-6 and TRBJ2-7; 8 positions match TRBD1. Germline V lookup: CDR1 SGHDT, CDR2 YYEEEE. V lost 4 bases and J lost 3; bases outside the gene matches: 6. The CDR3 has 14 residues. The CDR3 DNA follows: TGTGCCAGCAGCGTGGGACAGGCAAACTACGAGCAGTACTTC. The encoded protein is CASSVGQANYEQYF.

The rearrangement links TRBV5-1 to TRBJ2-5; D may be TRBD1 or TRBD2 (6 bases each). Germline CDR1 is SGHRS and CDR2 is YFSETQ. The CDR3 spans 15 residues. V was clipped by 0 bases and J by 5 bases, with 14 bases between them. CDR3 DNA: TGCGCCAGCAGCTTGGGTCCGGGGGCAGGTGAGACCCAGTACTTC. Amino acid sequence: CASSLGPGAGETQYF.

This chain's CDR3 is CSVDRGRNTGELFF. CDR3 DNA sequence: TGCAGCGTAGACAGGGGGCGGAACACCGGGGAGCTGTTTTTT. The chain combines TRBV29-1 with TRBJ2-2; TRBD1 aligns across 10 bases. V gave up 6 bases and J gave up 1 base; unmatched junction bases: 2. The CDR3 covers 14 residues. Germline V gene data show CDR1 as SQVTM and CDR2 as ANQGSEA.

CDR3 in amino acids: CASSLEQGSNQPQHF. The CDR3 DNA reads TGTGCCAGCAGCTTAGAACAGGGGAGCAATCAGCCCCAGCATTTT. The chain joins TRBV7-2 to TRBJ1-5; TRBD1 aligns across 7 bases. The germline V gene encodes CDR1 SGHTA and CDR2 FQGNSA. V was clipped by 1 base and J by 1 base; unmatched bases: 1. The CDR3 is made up of 15 amino acids.

The chain joins TRBV7-2 to TRBJ2-5, with 7 bases identical to TRBD2. Trimming cost V 9 bases and J 11 bases; bases outside gene matches: 21. Germline CDR1 reads SGHTA; CDR2 reads FQGNSA. The CDR3 sequence is 15 residues long. The chain's CDR3 is CASQLGVWAGVRQYF. The CDR3 DNA follows: TGTGCCAGTCAGTTGGGAGTTTGGGCGGGAGTTCGGCAGTACTTC.

This clone appeared a few times. The chain joins TRBV30 to TRBJ1-1, with D hard to call. In germline, CDR1 is GTSNPN, CDR2 SVGIG (reference sequence). The V end lost 4 bases, the J end lost 1 base, and 10 bases lay between the germline ends. The CDR3 consists of 13 residues. This CDR3 is CAWKRRGNTEAFF. The CDR3 bases are TGTGCCTGGAAGCGGCGGGGGAACACTGAAGCTTTCTTT.

This chain links TRBV6-5 with TRBJ1-5; 7 nucleotides line up with TRBD1. J was trimmed by 3 bases and V by 4 bases; bases with no gene match: 6. The CDR3 totals 15 residues. CDR1 is MNHEY and CDR2 is SVGAGI in the germline V gene. The DNA of the CDR3 is TGTGCCAGCAGTTTGTACAGGGGTTACAATCAGCCCCAGCATTTT. Encoded protein: CASSLYRGYNQPQHF.

DNA for the CDR3: TGTGCCAGCAGCTCCGACTTAATACCGGGCGGGGAGCTGTTTTTT. Its protein product is CASSSDLIPGGELFF. The chain employs TRBV5-6 and TRBJ2-2; the D is unclear. Germline V gives CDR1 SGHDT, CDR2 YYEEEE. Trimming cost V 3 bases and J 7 bases, with 16 bases left between them. CDR3 size: 15 residues.

V gene TRBV27 combines with J gene TRBJ2-3; 9 bases map to TRBD1. Germline CDR1 and CDR2: MNHEY and SMNVEV (reference sequence). Losses at the gene ends were 5 bases for V and 3 bases for J; bases not matched to a gene: 9. The CDR3 has 16 amino acids. The chain's CDR3 is CASSPHRGQLTDTQYF. The CDR3 bases are TGTGCCAGCAGTCCTCACAGGGGGCAGTTAACAGATACGCAGTATTTT.

The CDR3 sequence: CASSLQGMISYEQYF. CDR3 nucleotide sequence: TGTGCCAGCAGCCTACAGGGTATGATCTCCTACGAGCAGTACTTC. This chain connects TRBV5-4 to TRBJ2-7; possible D gene TRBD1, 6 bases. The CDR3 extends over 15 amino acids. Trimming pared 4 bases from V and 0 bases from J, leaving 14 bases between. CDR1 is SGHNT, CDR2 YYREEE, per germline (reference sequence).

This clone was picked up a small number of times. This rearrangement joins TRBV11-2 to TRBJ2-1, with D perhaps given as TRBD1 or TRBD2 (5 bases each). The CDR3 is 12 residues long. Trimming pared 8 bases from V and 9 bases from J, leaving 14 bases between. Germline loops: CDR1 SGHAT, CDR2 FQNNGV. CDR3: CASGGTLGEQFF. The CDR3, as DNA: TGTGCCAGCGGGGGAACTCTCGGTGAGCAGTTCTTC.

The chain is built from TRBV10-3 and TRBJ2-1; D is perhaps TRBD2 (5 bases). The CDR3 totals 15 residues. V was clipped by 7 bases and J by 0 bases, with 13 bases between them. Looked up from germline, CDR1 is ENHRY and CDR2 is SYGVKD. The chain's CDR3 is CAINAPGSSYNEQFF. The CDR3 DNA reads TGTGCCATCAACGCCCCTGGGAGCTCCTACAATGAGCAGTTCTTC.

The chain combines TRBV13 with TRBJ2-2, with no clear D. Trimming left V 3 bases short and J 6 bases short, with 5 bases between. The germline CDR1 and CDR2 sequences are PRHDT and FYEKMQ (reference sequence). This CDR3 is 12 amino acids long. CDR3 sequence reads: CASSFGSGELFF. CDR3 DNA sequence: TGTGCCAGCAGCTTTGGTTCCGGGGAGCTGTTTTTT.

V usage is TRBV7-2 and J usage is TRBJ2-7; D remains ambiguous. The V end was cut by 3 bases, the J end by 3 bases, with 9 bases between. The germline V gene encodes CDR1 SGHTA and CDR2 FQGNSA. The CDR3 totals 13 residues. This chain's CDR3 is CASSFHTNYEQYF. CDR3 bases: TGTGCCAGCAGCTTTCACACTAACTACGAGCAGTACTTC.

The genes are TRBV7-2 and TRBJ2-1; TRBD1 is a possible D gene (6 bases). Trimming cost V 5 bases and J 7 bases, with 18 bases left between them. The CDR3 loop spans 15 amino acids. The germline V gene has CDR1 SGHTA and CDR2 FQGNSA. As DNA, the CDR3 is TGTGCCAGCAGCCCTGTGGGGGCTAAGGCTAATGAGCAGTTCTTC. The encoded protein is CASSPVGAKANEQFF.

The J gene is TRBJ2-4, the V gene TRBV7-2; TRBD2 is a possible D gene (6 bases). V shed 1 base and J shed 12 bases, with 13 bases lying between them. The germline V gene encodes CDR1 SGHTA and CDR2 FQGNSA. CDR3 size: 13 residues. The CDR3 DNA is TGTGCCAGCAGCTTAGGGCGGCGGGGCGCTCAGTACTTC. The encoded protein is CASSLGRRGAQYF.

This clone came up once. J is TRBJ1-1 and V is TRBV5-8; unclear D gene. This CDR3 spans 15 amino acids. Trimming took off 0 bases at V and 1 base at J, with 10 bases between the two ends. In germline, CDR1 is SGHTS, CDR2 YDEGEE. The CDR3 sequence: CASSLGDQKNTEAFF. The CDR3 DNA reads as TGTGCCAGCAGCTTGGGGGATCAGAAGAACACTGAAGCTTTCTTT.

The chain links TRBV10-2 to TRBJ2-1; tentatively, D is TRBD1 or TRBD2 (5 bases each). This CDR3 spans 16 amino acids. CDR1 is WSHSY and CDR2 is SAAADI in the germline V gene. With 4 bases removed from V and 0 bases from J, the gap between germline ends came to 13 bases. The CDR3 nucleotides read TGCGCCAGCAGTGTATCGTCAGGGAGCTCCTACAATGAGCAGTTCTTC. This translates into CASSVSSGSSYNEQFF.

In its sample, this clone was seen a few times. The chain uses TRBV5-1 and TRBJ2-5; 8 bases agree with TRBD2. The CDR3 is made up of 13 amino acids. V dropped 0 bases and J dropped 5; count of bases not matched to a gene: 0. Germline lookup yields CDR1 SGHRS and CDR2 YFSETQ. The CDR3 sequence: CASSLGGGETQYF. The CDR3, as DNA: TGCGCCAGCAGCTTGGGCGGGGGGGAGACCCAGTACTTC.

V usage is TRBV2 and J usage is TRBJ2-3, with D unclear. The V and J ends lost 5 bases and 4 bases respectively, with 16 bases between them. The CDR3 is 15 residues long. The germline gives CDR1 SNHLY, CDR2 FYNNEI. The CDR3 loop reads CASSLTLYPPDTQYF. In DNA, the CDR3 is TGTGCCAGCAGTTTGACTCTATACCCTCCAGATACGCAGTATTTT.